This T cell receptor (beta chain) was captured in a study of T cell responses to AZD1222 COVID-19 vaccine. Study information: Whether given at about 4 or about 12 weeks, second doses were pooled.

The repertoire was sequenced with immunoSEQ multiplex PCR; TCRdb's copy has only in-frame clones and lacks some. Here the sample spans under 150,000 clones, around 90% being singletons. Study-level points and caveats: Females outnumbered males among donors, who were mostly white British; clonal diversity was possibly underestimated. Spike-specific TCR breadth and depth went up after people got two AZD1222 doses. The reported proportion of spike-specific TCRs targeting unmutated variant regions was nearly half.

This clone came up once. Its antigen is not known. This material consisted of peripheral blood, taken on day 0 of AZD1222 vaccination. The sequence came from an adult in good health.

The CDR3 DNA is TGTGCCAGCCCCGGGACAACCCTCTATGGCTACACCTTC. Translation: CASPGTTLYGYTF. J is TRBJ1-2 and V is TRBV6-5; a weak D match, TRBD1 (6 bases). Trimming took 8 bases from V and 4 from J, leaving 14 bases between them. The CDR3 is made up of 13 amino acids. Germline V lookup: CDR1 MNHEY, CDR2 SVGAGI.